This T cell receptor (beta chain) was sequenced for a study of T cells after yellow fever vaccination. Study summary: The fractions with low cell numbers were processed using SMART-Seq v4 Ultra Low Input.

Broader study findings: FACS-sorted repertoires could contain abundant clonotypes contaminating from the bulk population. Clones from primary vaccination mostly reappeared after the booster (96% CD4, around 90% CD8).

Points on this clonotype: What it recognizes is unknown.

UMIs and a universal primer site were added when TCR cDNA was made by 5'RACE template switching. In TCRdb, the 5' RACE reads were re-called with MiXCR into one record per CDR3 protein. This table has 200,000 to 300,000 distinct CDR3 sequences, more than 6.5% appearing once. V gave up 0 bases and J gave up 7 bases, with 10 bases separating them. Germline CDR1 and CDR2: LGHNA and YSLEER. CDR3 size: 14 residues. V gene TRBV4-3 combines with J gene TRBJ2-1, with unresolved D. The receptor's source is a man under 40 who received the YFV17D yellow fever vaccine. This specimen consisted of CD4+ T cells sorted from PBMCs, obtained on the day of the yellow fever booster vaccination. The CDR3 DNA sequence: TGCGCCAGCAGCCAAGAGCACGGTGGAAATGAGCAGTTCTTC. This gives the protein CASSQEHGGNEQFF.